This T cell receptor beta chain was sequenced during a study of blood T cell repertoires in COVID-19. Study information: Donors in the United States, Italy and Spain gave samples during acute or convalescent COVID-19. Sources were T cells, B-cell-depleted T cells, or PBMCs; the material itself was cDNA or gDNA.

Original data processing: Amplification from reference gene primers served as the basis for estimated nucleated cell counts. Method: immunoSEQ multiplex PCR; TCRdb's copy keeps in-frame clones and lacks some. V, J and clone size derive from that table, while D and trimming were established from the DNA sequence. The table records 110,000 or so clones, about 85% of them present only once. With 7 bases removed from V and 7 bases from J, the gap between germline ends came to 8 bases. The V gene's germline CDR1 is SNHLY and CDR2 FYNNEI. This CDR3 has 12 amino acids. The rearrangement links TRBV2 to TRBJ1-6, with D possibly matching TRBD1 (5 bases). The TCR originated in a human donor in a cohort sampled during active COVID-19. The sequencing input was peripheral blood. DNA of the CDR3: TGTGCCAGCAACCGACAGAATTCACCCCTCCACTTT. Amino acid sequence: CASNRQNSPLHF. The whole variable domain, filled in from reference TRBV2 and TRBJ1-6, reads EPEVTQTPSHQVTQMGQEVILRCVPISNHLYFYWYRQILGQKVEFLVSFYNNEISEKSEIFDDQFSVERPDGSNFTLKIRSTKLEDSAMYFCASNRQNSPLHFGNGTRLTVT.